This TCR beta chain stems from a study of blood T cell repertoires in COVID-19. In the study overall: Italy, Spain and the United States were the sources of the convalescent and acute COVID-19 samples. PBMCs, B-cell-depleted T cells, or T cells were the source of the cDNA or gDNA that made up the material.

The CDR3 contains 13 residues. In germline, CDR1 is SGHRS, CDR2 YFSETQ. Between the trimmed V and J ends, which lost 1 base and 4 bases, there was a span of 8 bases. As processed by the authors: For nucleated cells, counts were estimated from reference gene primer amplification. Sequencing was performed with immunoSEQ multiplex PCR; in TCRdb, only in-frame clones are kept and a portion is missing. The V and J calls and clone size come from that table; D and trimming were worked out from the DNA. The table records fewer than 150,000 clones, less than 75% of them present only once. The rearrangement links TRBV5-1 to TRBJ1-1; possible D gene TRBD1, 5 bases. The receptor comes from a human donor with acute or convalescent COVID-19. The donor label of this sample is uncertain. Sequences were obtained from peripheral blood. CDR3 in amino acids: CASSLWGGTEAFF. CDR3 in DNA: TGCGCCAGCAGCTTGTGGGGGGGCACTGAAGCTTTCTTT.